The rows below give T cell receptor beta chains drawn from one sample of a study of CD8 T cells in ankylosing spondylitis. TCRdb called the 5' RACE reads again in MiXCR, with one record for every CDR3 protein. The table has 380,000 or so distinct CDR3 sequences, around 20% seen once. The specimen was blood, either unsorted or a sorted T cell fraction (not recorded which). These receptors all stem from a male donor with ankylosing spondylitis or in good health (not recorded which). Both conserved end residues are trimmed from each CDR3. A D gene is named only where the DNA matches it firmly.

v_gene: TRBV7-9
j_gene: TRBJ2-2
d_gene: TRBD2
CDR3aa: ASSPSRGGHGELF

v_gene: TRBV6-5
j_gene: TRBJ2-7
d_gene: TRBD2
CDR3aa: ASSYSLAGGLYEQY

v_gene: TRBV4-1
j_gene: TRBJ2-3
d_gene: .
CDR3aa: ASSQDTSPDTQY

v_gene: TRBV12-3/TRBV12-4
j_gene: TRBJ2-1
d_gene: TRBD1
CDR3aa: ASRLDRGVHNEQF

v_gene: TRBV28
j_gene: TRBJ2-7
d_gene: .
CDR3aa: ASSSVDGPRYEQY

v_gene: TRBV5-6
j_gene: TRBJ2-1
d_gene: .
CDR3aa: ASSFGGGSIYNEQF

v_gene: TRBV28
j_gene: TRBJ1-5
d_gene: .
CDR3aa: ASTTGNQPQH

v_gene: TRBV20-1
j_gene: TRBJ2-2
d_gene: .
CDR3aa: SARGFGGLNTGELF

v_gene: TRBV12-5
j_gene: TRBJ2-7
d_gene: .
CDR3aa: VRAVLRAEQY

v_gene: TRBV20-1
j_gene: TRBJ2-7
d_gene: .
CDR3aa: SARGEAGYEQY

v_gene: TRBV11-2
j_gene: TRBJ2-2
d_gene: .
CDR3aa: ASSLVGGRIGELF

v_gene: TRBV12-3/TRBV12-4
j_gene: TRBJ2-5
d_gene: TRBD2
CDR3aa: ASSGLAGETQY

v_gene: TRBV12-3/TRBV12-4
j_gene: TRBJ2-5
d_gene: TRBD2
CDR3aa: ASSTTRVISGGQGETQY

v_gene: TRBV4-2
j_gene: TRBJ2-5
d_gene: .
CDR3aa: ASSQDETRPQY

v_gene: TRBV7-9
j_gene: TRBJ2-3
d_gene: .
CDR3aa: ASSLVSGVADTQY

v_gene: TRBV12-3/TRBV12-4
j_gene: TRBJ2-3
d_gene: TRBD2
CDR3aa: ASSLALSGGATDTQY

v_gene: TRBV14
j_gene: TRBJ2-7
d_gene: TRBD1
CDR3aa: ASSQVGTGTYEQY

v_gene: TRBV4-1
j_gene: TRBJ2-1
d_gene: .
CDR3aa: ASSHDPGGGNEQF

v_gene: TRBV27
j_gene: TRBJ1-2
d_gene: TRBD1
CDR3aa: ASSITGAYGYT

v_gene: TRBV11-2
j_gene: TRBJ2-2
d_gene: .
CDR3aa: ASSLRFGELF

v_gene: TRBV20-1
j_gene: TRBJ2-3
d_gene: .
CDR3aa: SARGPLEDTDTQY

v_gene: TRBV7-9
j_gene: TRBJ2-7
d_gene: .
CDR3aa: ASSLYRPDHEQY

v_gene: TRBV30
j_gene: TRBJ2-7
d_gene: .
CDR3aa: AWSVRGASVNEQY

v_gene: TRBV20-1
j_gene: TRBJ2-3
d_gene: TRBD2
CDR3aa: SARTVPRGLAGVLSDTQY

v_gene: TRBV6-5
j_gene: TRBJ2-1
d_gene: TRBD2
CDR3aa: ASSYSLGGGTYNEQF

v_gene: TRBV12-3/TRBV12-4
j_gene: TRBJ2-5
d_gene: TRBD2
CDR3aa: ASSLVAGEIQETQY

v_gene: TRBV6-5
j_gene: TRBJ2-1
d_gene: TRBD1
CDR3aa: ASSRSGGEQF

v_gene: TRBV4-2
j_gene: TRBJ2-7
d_gene: TRBD2
CDR3aa: ASSSTGTSGGALSYEQY

v_gene: TRBV6-1
j_gene: TRBJ1-1
d_gene: .
CDR3aa: ASSRTQSVNTEAF

v_gene: TRBV6-1
j_gene: TRBJ2-3
d_gene: .
CDR3aa: ASSVFTDTQY

v_gene: TRBV24-1
j_gene: TRBJ2-1
d_gene: .
CDR3aa: ATSPAGKSSYNEQF

v_gene: TRBV29-1
j_gene: TRBJ1-1
d_gene: .
CDR3aa: SVSQLGTEAF

v_gene: TRBV20-1
j_gene: TRBJ2-3
d_gene: TRBD2
CDR3aa: SASGETSEFNWDTQY

v_gene: TRBV7-9
j_gene: TRBJ2-1
d_gene: TRBD2
CDR3aa: ASSLEGGGALYEQF

v_gene: TRBV24-1
j_gene: TRBJ2-1
d_gene: TRBD1
CDR3aa: ATSDLGTGVGNEQF

v_gene: TRBV7-6
j_gene: TRBJ1-4
d_gene: .
CDR3aa: ASSLEPGANEKLF

v_gene: TRBV27
j_gene: TRBJ2-1
d_gene: TRBD1
CDR3aa: ASSLSGTGPYNEQF

v_gene: TRBV20-1
j_gene: TRBJ2-6
d_gene: .
CDR3aa: SAMGLLSGANVLT

v_gene: TRBV11-2
j_gene: TRBJ2-3
d_gene: .
CDR3aa: ASKGGLEGADTQY

v_gene: TRBV20-1
j_gene: TRBJ2-7
d_gene: TRBD1
CDR3aa: SARDWTGTYEQY